The table lists the clone carrying this T cell receptor beta chain with a few counts. This entry belongs to a study of blood T cell repertoires in COVID-19. This CDR3 spans 18 amino acids. Germline V CDR1 and CDR2: SGHNT, YYREEE (reference sequence). The V segment lost 4 bases and the J segment 1 base; nucleotides outside the gene matches: 17. TCRdb keeps only in-frame clones here, not all; method: immunoSEQ multiplex PCR. The table records some 73,000 clones, roughly 80% of them present only once. This sequence joins TRBV5-4 and TRBJ2-7, with TRBD2 identical over 7 bases. The sample consisted of peripheral blood. The TCR comes from a man aged 55-75 years with acute or convalescent COVID-19. This CDR3 is CASSPGSLGLEGSYEQYF. The CDR3 DNA follows: TGTGCCAGCAGCCCAGGGTCCCTTGGACTAGAGGGATCCTACGAGCAGTACTTC.